These 21 T cell receptor beta chains came from one sample sequenced in a study of T cells in Graves' hyperthyroidism and ophthalmopathy (dated by TCRdb to about 2019). The receptor library was made with multiplex PCR. The reads were generated on an Illumina HiSeq 2000. The TCR beta CDR3 regions were amplified from the RNA transcripts. A first-round RT-PCR of the TCR CDR3 used the HTBI primer set with the Qiagen OneStep RT-PCR kit. TCRdb reran the public reads through fastp at Q25 and MiXCR, keeping productive beta chains. Every distinct CDR3 protein forms one entry, paired with its most common genes and DNA. Recorded for this sample are hundreds of thousands of distinct CDR3 sequences; more than 12% of them occurred a single time. Jointly, the top ten make up under 15% of the sample. The sample taken for sequencing was blood. These receptors all come from a woman in her fifties or sixties with Graves' ophthalmopathy.

Ten or more counts support this clonotype. The J gene is TRBJ2-3, the V gene TRBV7-9; D is perhaps TRBD2 (6 bases). This CDR3 comprises 17 residues. The ends were cut back, 1 base at V and 0 bases at J, with 14 bases in the middle. The germline CDR1 and CDR2 sequences are SEHNR and FQNEAQ (reference sequence). CDR3 coding DNA: TGTGCCAGCAGCTTAGTTTCGGGAGCGCCCAGCACAGATACGCAGTATTTT. This sequence encodes CASSLVSGAPSTDTQYF. Full variable domain (outside the CDR3, taken from reference TRBV7-9 and TRBJ2-3): DTGVSQNPRHKITKRGQNVTFRCDPISEHNRLYWYRQTLGQGPEFLTYFQNEAQLEKSRLLSDRFSAERPKGSFSTLEIQRTEQGDSAMYLCASSLVSGAPSTDTQYFGPGTRLTVL.

With respect to this clonotype: The junction does not match germline at one end; this may be a read error. This rearrangement joins TRBV20-1 to TRBJ2-4; no definite D call. The germline V gene encodes CDR1 DFQATT and CDR2 SNEGSKA (reference sequence). The CDR3 loop spans 16 amino acids. The CDR3 spells CSASRSGRIAKTIQYF. In nucleotides, the CDR3 is TGCAGTGCTTCTCGTTCTGGCAGGATAGCCAAAACCATTCAGTACTTC.

V gene TRBV20-1 combines with J gene TRBJ1-6, with D perhaps matching TRBD1 (6 bases). The CDR3 runs to 14 residues. CDR1 and CDR2 from the germline V gene are DFQATT and SNEGSKA (reference sequence). V lost 2 bases to trimming and J lost 6 bases, with 11 bases between them. This CDR3 is CSARHRALNSPLHF. The CDR3 coding sequence is TGCAGTGCTAGACACAGGGCGCTTAATTCACCCCTCCACTTT.

This clonotype was seen ten or more times. The chain couples TRBV20-1 to TRBJ2-5; 8 bases map to TRBD1. Germline CDR1 reads DFQATT; CDR2 reads SNEGSKA (reference sequence). Trimming at V came to 0 bases and at J to 5 bases, leaving 5 bases not matched to a gene. The CDR3 is 14 residues long. The CDR3 DNA reads TGCAGTGCTAGAGAGACAGGGGTCCTGGAGACCCAGTACTTC. It translates to CSARETGVLETQYF.

This clonotype has ten or more counts. This chain joins TRBV28 and TRBJ2-7; the D gene is possibly TRBD1 (5 bases). The germline gives CDR1 MDHEN, CDR2 SYDVKM. V was clipped by 6 bases and J by 4 bases, with 16 bases between them. There are 14 residues in the CDR3. Here the CDR3 reads CASRLQTVSYEQYF. The CDR3 DNA is TGTGCCAGCAGGCTTCAGACAGTTAGTTACGAGCAGTACTTC.

The J gene is TRBJ2-2, the V gene TRBV27, with D perhaps matching TRBD2 (6 bases). V was cut by 5 bases and J by 4 bases, with 11 bases left in between. Per germline, CDR1 MNHEY and CDR2 SMNVEV (reference sequence). CDR3 length: 14 amino acids. CDR3 sequence reads: CASSKGGTTGELFF. The CDR3 nucleotides are TGTGCCAGCAGTAAGGGCGGGACCACCGGGGAGCTGTTTTTT.

To note about this clonotype: A read error may explain this, as a much larger clone is one base away. The rearrangement uses TRBV28 and TRBJ2-7; D gene ambiguous. This CDR3 is 14 amino acids long. Germline V lookup: CDR1 MDHEN, CDR2 SYDVKM. Here the CDR3 reads CAGSASRTFYEQYF. In DNA, the CDR3 is TGTGCCGGCAGTGCGTCTAGGACCTTCTACGAGCAGTACTTC. The full variable domain, with the rest looked up from reference TRBV28 and TRBJ2-7, is DVKVTQSSRYLVKRTGEKVFLECVQDMDHENMFWYRQDPGLGLRLIYFSYDVKMKEKGDIPEGYSVSREKKERFSLILESASTNQTSMYLCAGSASRTFYEQYFGPGTRLTVT.

Ten or more counts support this clonotype. The CDR3 coding sequence is TGCAGTGCCGGAGTGGTTCTCGCATCAGAGACCCAGTACTTC. Amino acid sequence: CSAGVVLASETQYF. J is TRBJ2-5 and V is TRBV20-1, with no clear D. Between the trimmed V and J ends, which lost 6 bases and 4 bases, there was a span of 18 bases. Germline CDR1 is DFQATT and CDR2 is SNEGSKA (reference sequence). This CDR3 spans 14 amino acids.

This clonotype was counted at least ten times. The CDR3 sequence: CAWSGAGSGYTF. The CDR3 coding sequence is TGTGCCTGGAGTGGGGCAGGGTCTGGCTACACCTTC. The V gene is TRBV30, the J gene TRBJ1-2; D is possibly TRBD1 (5 bases). CDR1 is GTSNPN, CDR2 SVGIG, per germline (reference sequence). The CDR3 length is 12 residues. V was pared by 1 base and J by 7 bases, with 10 bases between.

This clonotype was seen at least ten times. The chain links TRBV11-3 to TRBJ2-7; maybe TRBD1 (6 bases). Trimming removed 4 bases at V and 0 bases at J, with 13 bases between. Germline loops: CDR1 SGHNT, CDR2 YENEEA. The CDR3 covers 15 residues. The CDR3 DNA reads as TGTGCCAGCAGCTCACGAAGGGGGACCTCCTACGAGCAGTACTTC. Its protein is CASSSRRGTSYEQYF.

The chain employs TRBV27 and TRBJ1-3; D remains unclear. The germline gives CDR1 MNHEY, CDR2 SMNVEV (reference sequence). The CDR3 sequence is 16 residues long. V lost 5 bases to trimming and J lost 1 base, with 15 bases between them. The chain's CDR3 is CASSTIQSSSGNTIYF. The CDR3 DNA follows: TGTGCCAGCAGTACCATACAGAGCTCATCTGGAAACACCATATATTTT.

At least ten counts were recorded for this clonotype. The chain employs TRBV7-3 and TRBJ2-3; TRBD1 aligns across 8 bases. Germline CDR1 reads SGHTA; CDR2 reads FQGTGA. V lost 8 bases to trimming and J lost 3 bases; unmatched junction nucleotides: 1. This CDR3 contains 12 residues. This CDR3 reads CASGQGTDTQYF. CDR3 in DNA: TGTGCCAGCGGACAGGGAACAGATACGCAGTATTTT.

This clonotype was seen many times. This sequence joins TRBV9 and TRBJ2-1; TRBD1 matches at 10 bases. Germline values: CDR1 SGDLS, CDR2 YYNGEE. The length of the CDR3 is 15 residues. Trimming cost V 0 bases and J 6 bases; bases outside gene matches: 3. The CDR3 loop reads CASSVGTGGFNEQFF. CDR3 coding DNA: TGTGCCAGCAGCGTAGGGACAGGGGGATTCAATGAGCAGTTCTTC.

The V and J genes are TRBV10-3 and TRBJ2-7; TRBD1 aligns across 12 bases. With V trimmed by 10 bases and J by 0 bases, 10 bases remained unmatched. The CDR3 length is 16 residues. Germline CDR1 and CDR2: ENHRY and SYGVKD. CDR3 amino acids: CATLGQGAITSYEQYF. For the CDR3, the DNA is TGTGCCACCTTGGGACAGGGGGCTATTACCTCCTACGAGCAGTACTTC.

This clonotype showed up many times. This chain uses TRBV10-3 with TRBJ2-5, with D unresolved. This CDR3 is built from 14 residues. Trimming pared 3 bases from V and 6 bases from J, leaving 14 bases between. Germline loops: CDR1 ENHRY, CDR2 SYGVKD. The CDR3 region is CAISEPSGHQTQYF. The DNA of the CDR3 is TGTGCCATCAGTGAACCCTCAGGCCACCAGACCCAGTACTTC.

The sample holds many counts of this clonotype. The CDR3 loop is CASSVGLAVRETQYF. DNA for the CDR3: TGTGCCAGCAGTGTCGGACTAGCGGTTAGGGAGACCCAGTACTTC. The gene calls are TRBV28 and TRBJ2-5; 10 bases are a match to TRBD2. The CDR3 has 15 residues. Germline lookup yields CDR1 MDHEN and CDR2 SYDVKM. The V segment lost 5 bases and the J segment 5 bases; nucleotides outside the gene matches: 8. Full variable domain (missing parts from reference TRBV28 and TRBJ2-5): DVKVTQSSRYLVKRTGEKVFLECVQDMDHENMFWYRQDPGLGLRLIYFSYDVKMKEKGDIPEGYSVSREKKERFSLILESASTNQTSMYLCASSVGLAVRETQYFGPGTRLLVL.

Only one count was recorded for this clonotype. The junction and the germline gene differ at one end; a read error may be behind it. The chain is built from TRBV5-5 and TRBJ2-5; 10 nucleotides align to TRBD1. Germline V gives CDR1 SGHKS, CDR2 YYEKEE (reference sequence). This CDR3 contains 15 residues. The CDR3 DNA follows: TGTGTCAGCAGCTTAAGACAGGGGGCTGGGAAGACCCAGTACTTC. Protein sequence: CVSSLRQGAGKTQYF.

This clonotype has ten or more counts. The chain carries TRBV28 and TRBJ1-1; TRBD1 aligns across 9 bases. CDR1 and CDR2 from the germline V gene are MDHEN and SYDVKM. This CDR3 has 14 residues. V shed 0 bases, J shed 4 bases, and the junction held 0 bases outside the gene matches. The CDR3 sequence is CASSLWDRGTEAFF. In DNA, the CDR3 is TGTGCCAGCAGTTTATGGGACAGGGGCACTGAAGCTTTCTTT.

This clonotype was observed many times. The V and J genes are TRBV5-5 and TRBJ2-7; D is ambiguous. The V gene lost 0 bases and the J gene lost 2 bases, with 15 bases spanning the gap. Per germline, CDR1 SGHKS and CDR2 YYEKEE (reference sequence). The CDR3 contains 16 residues. This CDR3 is CASSLDAETHAYEQYF. CDR3 nucleotide sequence: TGTGCCAGCAGCTTGGACGCGGAAACTCACGCCTACGAGCAGTACTTC.

This clonotype was seen a handful of times. The rearrangement links TRBV4-3 to TRBJ1-5; unclear D gene. This CDR3 spans 14 amino acids. Germline V gives CDR1 LGHNA, CDR2 YSLEER. V shed 1 base and J shed 1 base, with 5 bases lying between them. The CDR3 nucleotides read TGCGCCAGCAGCCAAGTTGTCAGCAATCAGCCCCAGCATTTT. Amino acid sequence: CASSQVVSNQPQHF.

The chain uses TRBV10-3 and TRBJ2-7, with D unresolved. Germline V gene data show CDR1 as ENHRY and CDR2 as SYGVKD. V gave up 6 bases and J gave up 0 bases, with 12 bases separating them. The CDR3 consists of 14 residues. DNA for the CDR3: TGTGCCATCAGGGACCGTCTGAGCTCCTACGAGCAGTACTTC. Translation gives CAIRDRLSSYEQYF.